This T cell receptor (beta chain) was sequenced during a study of cytomegalovirus exposure and HLA in healthy donors. Per the germline V gene, CDR1 is MNHNY and CDR2 is SVGAGI (reference sequence). The V end lost 7 bases, the J end lost 3 bases, and 3 bases lay between the germline ends. The CDR3 extends over 10 amino acids. The protocol was immunoSEQ multiplex PCR, while the TCRdb copy is restricted to in-frame clones and leaves out a portion. The sample lists fewer than 200,000 clones, about 95% occurring once. Sequencing was carried out using PBMCs. The J gene is TRBJ2-5, the V gene TRBV6-6; no clear D gene. This receptor was identified in a woman between 18 and 30 years old in good health and CMV-seronegative. As DNA, the CDR3 is TGTGCCAGCAATAAAGAGACCCAGTACTTC. Translated: CASNKETQYF.